Listed here are 3 T cell receptor beta chains from one sample, sequenced in a study of cytomegalovirus exposure and HLA in healthy donors. Both 60 Vbeta primers and 13 Jbeta primers went into the PCR. This table comes from immunoSEQ multiplex PCR, and its TCRdb copy is limited to in-frame clones, with some not included. Here the sample spans roughly 130,000 clones, less than 85% being singletons. The material sequenced was PBMCs. These receptors originate from a man aged 25 to 40 in good health and CMV-seronegative.

This clone has just a few counts. This chain joins TRBV12-5 and TRBJ2-1, with a possible D match to TRBD2 (5 bases). The CDR3 spans 17 residues. The germline gives CDR1 LGHNT, CDR2 FRNRAP. Trimming cost V 1 base and J 5 bases, with 18 bases left between them. The CDR3 bases are TGTGCTAGTGGTTTGGCGCCCTGGACTCGTACCCACAATGAGCAGTTCTTC. Translating it yields CASGLAPWTRTHNEQFF.

V usage is TRBV4-3 and J usage is TRBJ1-2, with D uncertain. The length of the CDR3 is 15 residues. The germline V gene has CDR1 LGHNA and CDR2 YSLEER. V lost 0 bases and J 2 bases, leaving 10 bases between the germline ends. This CDR3 reads CASSQDQSRNYGYTF. For the CDR3, the DNA is TGCGCCAGCAGCCAAGATCAATCCAGGAACTATGGCTACACCTTC.

The genes are TRBV7-6 and TRBJ1-2; no definite D call. Trimming removed 6 bases at V and 4 bases at J, with 12 bases between. CDR1 and CDR2 from the germline V gene are SGHVS and FNYEAQ. This CDR3 has 13 amino acids. DNA for the CDR3: TGTGCCAGCAGGCCCGGGGAGGGCTATGGCTACACCTTC. Residues: CASRPGEGYGYTF. Drawing the rest from reference TRBV7-6 and TRBJ1-2, the complete variable domain is GAGVSQSPRYKVTKRGQDVALRCDPISGHVSLYWYRQALGQGPEFLTYFNYEAQQDKSGLPNDRFSAERPEGSISTLTIQRTEQRDSAMYRCASRPGEGYGYTFGSGTRLTVV.